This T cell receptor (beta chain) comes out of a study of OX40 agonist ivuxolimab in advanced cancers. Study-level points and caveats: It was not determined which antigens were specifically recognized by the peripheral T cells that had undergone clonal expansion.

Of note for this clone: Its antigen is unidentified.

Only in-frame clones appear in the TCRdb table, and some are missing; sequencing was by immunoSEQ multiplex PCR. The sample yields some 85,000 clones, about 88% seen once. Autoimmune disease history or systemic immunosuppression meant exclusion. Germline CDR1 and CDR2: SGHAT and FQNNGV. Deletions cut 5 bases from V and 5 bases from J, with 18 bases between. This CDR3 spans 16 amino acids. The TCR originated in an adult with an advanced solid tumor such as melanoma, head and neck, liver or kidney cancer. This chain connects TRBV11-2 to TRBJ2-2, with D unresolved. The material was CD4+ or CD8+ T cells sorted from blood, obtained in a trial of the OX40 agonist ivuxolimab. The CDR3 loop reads CASSPSLLGKTGELFF. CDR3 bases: TGTGCCAGCAGCCCCAGTCTCTTAGGAAAGACCGGGGAGCTGTTTTTT.